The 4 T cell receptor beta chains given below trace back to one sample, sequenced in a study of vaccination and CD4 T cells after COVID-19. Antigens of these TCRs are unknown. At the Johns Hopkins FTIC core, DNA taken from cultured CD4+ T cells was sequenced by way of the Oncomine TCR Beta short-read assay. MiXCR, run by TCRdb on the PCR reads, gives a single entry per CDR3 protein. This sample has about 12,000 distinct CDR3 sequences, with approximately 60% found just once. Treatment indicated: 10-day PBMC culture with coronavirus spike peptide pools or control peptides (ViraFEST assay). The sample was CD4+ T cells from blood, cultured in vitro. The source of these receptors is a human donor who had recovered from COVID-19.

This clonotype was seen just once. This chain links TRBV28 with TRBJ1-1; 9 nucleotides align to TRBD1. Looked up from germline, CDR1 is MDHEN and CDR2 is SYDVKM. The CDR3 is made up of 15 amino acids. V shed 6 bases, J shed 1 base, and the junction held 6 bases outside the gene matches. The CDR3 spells CASSTGGHANTEAFF. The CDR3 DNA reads TGTGCCAGCAGCACAGGGGGCCACGCGAACACTGAAGCTTTCTTT.

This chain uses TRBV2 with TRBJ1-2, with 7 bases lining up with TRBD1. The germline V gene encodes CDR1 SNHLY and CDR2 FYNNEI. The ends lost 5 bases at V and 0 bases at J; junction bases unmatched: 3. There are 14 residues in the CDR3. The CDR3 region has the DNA TGTGCCAGCAGTCGACAGGGAACTAACTATGGCTACACCTTC. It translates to CASSRQGTNYGYTF.

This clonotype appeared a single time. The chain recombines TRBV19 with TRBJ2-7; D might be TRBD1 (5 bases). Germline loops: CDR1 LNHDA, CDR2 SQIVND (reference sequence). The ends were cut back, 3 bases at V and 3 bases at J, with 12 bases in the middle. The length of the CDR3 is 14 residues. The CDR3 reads CASSIGQGFYEQYF. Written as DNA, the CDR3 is TGTGCCAGTAGTATTGGGCAGGGCTTCTACGAGCAGTACTTC.

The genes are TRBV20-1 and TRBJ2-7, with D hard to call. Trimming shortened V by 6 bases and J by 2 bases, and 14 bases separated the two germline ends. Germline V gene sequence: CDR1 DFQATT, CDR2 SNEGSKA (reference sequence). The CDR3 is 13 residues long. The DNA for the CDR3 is TGCAGTGCCAGGAGCCCAGTTACCTACGAGCAGTACTTC. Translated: CSARSPVTYEQYF.